Below, 28 T cell receptor beta chains from the same sample are listed, as sequenced in a study of CD8+ T cells in alopecia areata. Extracted RNA was reverse transcribed, and the resulting cDNA served as sequencing template. Only in-frame clones appear in the TCRdb table, and some are missing; sequencing was by immunoSEQ multiplex PCR. The sample lists 250,000 to 300,000 clones, nearly 60% occurring once. Treatment meaning: oral pan-JAK inhibitor, 5-10 mg twice daily. Sequenced material: CD4+ T cells sorted from blood, taken at week 24, from a patient treated with tofacitinib. These receptors were collected from a human donor with alopecia areata.

V gene TRBV6-1 combines with J gene TRBJ2-7, with TRBD1 identical over 7 bases. V lost 4 bases to trimming and J lost 4 bases; unmatched junction nucleotides: 7. The CDR3 totals 14 residues. Germline V gene sequence: CDR1 MNHNS, CDR2 SASEGT. The CDR3 spells CASSGQGAKYEQYF. The CDR3 bases are TGTGCCAGCAGTGGACAGGGTGCAAAGTACGAGCAGTACTTC.

This clone was seen only a few times. This chain connects TRBV2 to TRBJ1-5; the D is unclear. Trimming removed 1 base from V and 4 bases from J, with 5 bases in between. There are 13 residues in the CDR3. CDR1 SNHLY and CDR2 FYNNEI come from the germline V gene. This CDR3 is CASSEDRNQPQHF. The CDR3 coding sequence is TGTGCCAGCAGTGAAGATCGGAATCAGCCCCAGCATTTT.

The chain employs TRBV18 and TRBJ2-5, with D unresolved. Trimming stripped 0 bases from V and 5 bases from J, with 10 bases between. The V gene's germline CDR1 is KGHSH and CDR2 LQKENI. The CDR3 covers 14 residues. CDR3 amino acids: CASSPPWGWETQYF. The CDR3 DNA reads as TGTGCCAGCTCACCACCGTGGGGATGGGAGACCCAGTACTTC.

The chain recombines TRBV9 with TRBJ2-1; 11 positions agree with TRBD2. Per the germline V gene, CDR1 is SGDLS and CDR2 is YYNGEE. The junction had 2 bases not matched to a gene; V was cut back by 3 bases and J by 3 bases. This CDR3 spans 15 amino acids. CDR3 bases: TGTGCCAGCAGCGCCGGGACTAGCGGCTACAATGAGCAGTTCTTC. The encoded protein is CASSAGTSGYNEQFF.

This chain connects TRBV4-3 to TRBJ2-5, with D perhaps matching TRBD1 (6 bases). The ends were cut back, 1 base at V and 4 bases at J, with 10 bases in the middle. Germline assignment: CDR1 LGHNA and CDR2 YSLEER. The CDR3 totals 14 residues. This CDR3 is CASSQGDTPETQYF. The CDR3 DNA reads TGCGCCAGCAGCCAAGGGGACACACCAGAGACCCAGTACTTC.

This chain links TRBV9 with TRBJ2-2; D uncertain. The CDR3 runs 13 residues. Germline V lookup: CDR1 SGDLS, CDR2 YYNGEE. With 5 bases removed from V and 5 bases from J, the gap between germline ends came to 10 bases. CDR3 sequence reads: CASSSTLTGELFF. The DNA for the CDR3 is TGTGCCAGCAGTAGTACCCTGACCGGGGAGCTGTTTTTT.

V usage is TRBV28 and J usage is TRBJ1-5; D is unresolved. This CDR3 spans 15 amino acids. CDR1 is MDHEN and CDR2 is SYDVKM in the germline V gene. The V end lost 6 bases, the J end lost 1 base, and 13 bases lay between the germline ends. In nucleotides, the CDR3 is TGTGCCAGCAGCCCCCGAGGTGAGAGCAATCAGCCCCAGCATTTT. It codes for CASSPRGESNQPQHF.

The J gene is TRBJ2-3, the V gene TRBV5-1, with 7 positions matching TRBD1. The CDR3 runs 15 residues. Germline loops: CDR1 SGHRS, CDR2 YFSETQ. Trimming cost V 0 bases and J 6 bases; bases outside gene matches: 7. For the CDR3, the DNA is TGCGCCAGCAGCTTGGGTCCCAGGGGGTCCGATACGCAGTATTTT. Encoded protein: CASSLGPRGSDTQYF.

J is TRBJ1-6 and V is TRBV29-1, with 8 bases matching TRBD1. The CDR3 length is 14 residues. V shed 6 bases, J shed 4 bases, and the junction held 5 bases outside the gene matches. CDR1 and CDR2 from the germline V gene are SQVTM and ANQGSEA. The CDR3 DNA reads TGCAGCGTAATGACAGGGGATTATAATTCACCCCTCCACTTT. Translation gives CSVMTGDYNSPLHF.

In its sample, this clone was seen a few times. This rearrangement joins TRBV29-1 to TRBJ2-7; 12 bases fit TRBD2. With V trimmed by 7 bases and J by 2 bases, 3 bases remained unmatched. Germline V gene data show CDR1 as SQVTM and CDR2 as ANQGSEA. This CDR3 has 13 amino acids. CDR3 nucleotide sequence: TGCAGCGCCGGACTAGCGGGGCCCTACGAGCAGTACTTC. Translating gives CSAGLAGPYEQYF.

This chain uses TRBV30 with TRBJ1-1; the D gene is possibly TRBD1 (5 bases). Trimming took off 4 bases at V and 3 bases at J, with 12 bases between the two ends. Germline CDR1 is GTSNPN and CDR2 is SVGIG (reference sequence). CDR3 length: 13 amino acids. CDR3 DNA sequence: TGTGCCTGGACCAGGAGAGGGGACACTGAAGCTTTCTTT. Protein product: CAWTRRGDTEAFF.

The rearrangement uses TRBV30 and TRBJ1-2; no definite D call. Between the trimmed V and J ends, which lost 4 bases and 3 bases, there was a span of 15 bases. In germline, CDR1 is GTSNPN, CDR2 SVGIG (reference sequence). The CDR3 covers 14 residues. This CDR3 reads CAWTLGRGYYGYTF. The CDR3 nucleotides read TGTGCCTGGACCCTCGGCCGGGGATACTATGGCTACACCTTC.

This clone was recorded a few times. V is TRBV28 and J is TRBJ1-2; D not resolved. CDR3 length: 15 residues. Germline V gene sequence: CDR1 MDHEN, CDR2 SYDVKM. The V and J ends lost 2 bases and 5 bases respectively, with 15 bases between them. Written as DNA, the CDR3 is TGTGCCAGCAGTTTAGTTAACCAGGAGTCATATGGCTACACCTTC. Translating gives CASSLVNQESYGYTF.

This chain connects TRBV29-1 to TRBJ2-1; perhaps TRBD1 as D (5 bases). Trimming cost V 4 bases and J 6 bases, with 16 bases left between them. CDR1 and CDR2 from the germline V gene are SQVTM and ANQGSEA. This CDR3 region has 14 residues. The CDR3 nucleotides are TGCAGCGTTGTGGGCAGGGCTTCCCTCAATGAGCAGTTCTTC. This gives the protein CSVVGRASLNEQFF.

This clone was counted a few times. J is TRBJ1-1 and V is TRBV28; 9 positions agree with TRBD1. This CDR3 has 15 residues. CDR1 is MDHEN and CDR2 is SYDVKM in the germline V gene. The junction had 8 bases not matched to a gene; V was cut back by 5 bases and J by 4 bases. CDR3 in amino acids: CASSPGDREGTEAFF. The CDR3 coding sequence is TGTGCCAGCAGTCCCGGGGACAGGGAGGGCACTGAAGCTTTCTTT.

The V and J genes are TRBV2 and TRBJ1-5; TRBD1 might be the D (5 bases). The V and J ends lost 3 bases and 8 bases respectively, with 8 bases between them. Germline values: CDR1 SNHLY, CDR2 FYNNEI. The CDR3 contains 12 residues. The CDR3 DNA reads TGTGCCAGCAGTGAGGGGCAGAAGCCCCAGCATTTT. The encoded protein is CASSEGQKPQHF.

DNA for the CDR3: TGCAGCGTTGATAACAGTTCCTACGAGCAGTACTTC. It translates to CSVDNSSYEQYF. J is TRBJ2-7 and V is TRBV29-1, with D hard to call. The CDR3 contains 12 residues. Germline V gives CDR1 SQVTM, CDR2 ANQGSEA. V was shortened by 3 bases and J by 1 base, with 7 bases between the two germline ends.

V usage is TRBV6-6 and J usage is TRBJ1-6, with 8 bases identical to TRBD1. The ends lost 0 bases at V and 8 bases at J; junction bases unmatched: 3. Germline V gene sequence: CDR1 MNHNY, CDR2 SVGAGI (reference sequence). The CDR3 runs to 15 residues. The CDR3 nucleotides read TGTGCCAGCAGTTACTCGACAGGGGCGGATTCACCCCTCCACTTT. It translates to CASSYSTGADSPLHF.

In its sample, this clone was seen a few times. V gene TRBV2 combines with J gene TRBJ2-4, with TRBD1 matching over 7 bases. V trimming: 4 bases; J trimming: 0 bases; junction bases outside the gene matches: 3. This CDR3 is built from 15 residues. Looked up from germline, CDR1 is SNHLY and CDR2 is FYNNEI. In nucleotides, the CDR3 is TGTGCCAGCAGTGGACAGGGCGAAGCCAAAAACATTCAGTACTTC. It yields the protein CASSGQGEAKNIQYF.

This chain uses TRBV6-5 with TRBJ2-7; 12 nucleotides agree with TRBD2. Germline V lookup: CDR1 MNHEY, CDR2 SVGAGI. J gave up 3 bases and V 2 bases, and 2 bases lay outside the gene matches. The CDR3 runs 15 residues. The CDR3 nucleotides read TGTGCCAGCAGTTACCGGACTAGCGGGGTCTACGAGCAGTACTTC. This sequence encodes CASSYRTSGVYEQYF.

This chain links TRBV7-2 with TRBJ2-3; D remains ambiguous. V lost 1 base and J lost 2, with 7 bases in between. Germline V gives CDR1 SGHTA, CDR2 FQGNSA. The CDR3 sequence is 14 residues long. CDR3: CASSLGVHTDTQYF. CDR3 nucleotides: TGTGCCAGCAGCTTAGGGGTTCACACAGATACGCAGTATTTT.

V usage is TRBV4-2 and J usage is TRBJ2-7, with D uncertain. V lost 1 base to trimming and J lost 2 bases, with 3 bases between them. This CDR3 has 12 residues. CDR1 and CDR2 from the germline V gene are LGHNA and YNFKEQ. The CDR3, as DNA: TGTGCCAGCAGCCAAGGGGCCTACGAGCAGTACTTC. Encoded protein: CASSQGAYEQYF.

This clone was observed a single time. This chain connects TRBV7-9 to TRBJ2-3, with TRBD2 matching 12 bases. V was clipped by 5 bases and J by 0 bases; unmatched bases: 3. Germline-derived CDR1 and CDR2 are SEHNR and FQNEAQ (reference sequence). The CDR3 covers 16 residues. The CDR3 spells CASSLLAGGSTDTQYF. CDR3 nucleotides: TGTGCCAGCAGCCTCCTAGCGGGGGGGAGCACAGATACGCAGTATTTT.

This clone was counted only a few times. This chain links TRBV10-3 with TRBJ2-1; 8 bases match TRBD1. Germline V lookup: CDR1 ENHRY, CDR2 SYGVKD. J lost 5 bases, V lost 7 bases, and 7 bases had no gene match. This CDR3 region has 14 residues. The CDR3: CAINRQGNNNEQFF. DNA for the CDR3: TGTGCCATCAACAGACAGGGGAACAACAATGAGCAGTTCTTC.

This rearrangement joins TRBV2 to TRBJ2-2, with TRBD2 identical over 7 bases. The V gene end was trimmed by 10 bases and the J gene end by 2 bases; junction bases not matched to a gene: 7. The length of the CDR3 is 14 residues. CDR1 is SNHLY and CDR2 is FYNNEI in the germline V gene. CDR3 protein: CATKSGDNTGELFF. CDR3 in DNA: TGTGCCACAAAAAGCGGGGACAACACCGGGGAGCTGTTTTTT.

There are a few counts of this clone. The genes are TRBV7-2 and TRBJ2-2, with 8 nucleotides matching TRBD2. V dropped 1 base and J dropped 5; count of bases not matched to a gene: 3. The germline gives CDR1 SGHTA, CDR2 FQGNSA. The CDR3 has 15 amino acids. The CDR3 here is CASSLVLAETGELFF. For the CDR3, the DNA is TGTGCCAGCAGCTTAGTACTAGCGGAAACCGGGGAGCTGTTTTTT. The full variable domain, rest sourced from reference TRBV7-2 and TRBJ2-2, is GAGVSQSPSNKVTEKGKDVELRCDPISGHTALYWYRQSLGQGLEFLIYFQGNSAPDKSGLPSDRFSAERTGGSVSTLTIQRTQQEDSAVYLCASSLVLAETGELFFGEGSRLTVL.

The chain recombines TRBV5-1 with TRBJ2-7; TRBD1 matches 12 bases. Per the germline V gene, CDR1 is SGHRS and CDR2 is YFSETQ. This CDR3 is built from 16 residues. The V segment lost 4 bases and the J segment 6 bases; nucleotides outside the gene matches: 11. The CDR3 sequence: CASSRITGTGGSEQYF. The CDR3 bases are TGCGCCAGCAGCCGAATCACCGGGACAGGGGGCAGCGAGCAGTACTTC. Based on the CDR3 plus reference TRBV5-1 and TRBJ2-7, the full variable domain is KAGVTQTPRYLIKTRGQQVTLSCSPISGHRSVSWYQQTPGQGLQFLFEYFSETQRNKGNFPGRFSGRQFSNSRSEMNVSTLELGDSALYLCASSRITGTGGSEQYFGPGTRLTVT.

The V gene is TRBV19, the J gene TRBJ2-7; 7 nucleotides align to TRBD1. V lost 9 bases, J lost 3 bases, and 11 bases stayed unmatched. Germline-derived CDR1 and CDR2 are LNHDA and SQIVND (reference sequence). The CDR3 has 14 residues. Here the CDR3 reads CASNAGTDIYEQYF. The CDR3 DNA sequence: TGTGCCAGCAACGCCGGGACAGACATCTACGAGCAGTACTTC.